These 13 T cell receptor beta chains were all obtained from the same sample, sequenced in a study of T cell responses to AZD1222 COVID-19 vaccine. Clones were sequenced by immunoSEQ multiplex PCR, and TCRdb holds only the in-frame ones, with some missing. This table holds about 180,000 clones, about 91% found once. The sequenced sample was peripheral blood, obtained 28 days after the second AZD1222 dose. The source of these receptors is an adult who received the AZD1222 COVID-19 vaccine.

The chain uses TRBV2 and TRBJ1-5; the match to TRBD1 covers 7 bases. The CDR3 covers 16 residues. Germline CDR1 SNHLY, CDR2 FYNNEI. V lost 1 base, J lost 5 bases, and 8 bases stayed unmatched. As DNA, the CDR3 is TGTGCCAGCAGTGAAGGTTTTAACAGGGGTGATCAGCCCCAGCATTTT. Its protein is CASSEGFNRGDQPQHF.

The rearrangement joins TRBV10-3 to TRBJ1-5, with D uncertain. CDR1 ENHRY and CDR2 SYGVKD come from the germline V gene. CDR3 length equals 13 residues. The V and J ends lost 7 bases and 0 bases respectively, with 7 bases between them. The CDR3 loop reads CAINGDSNQPQHF. The CDR3 DNA is TGTGCCATCAACGGTGATAGCAATCAGCCCCAGCATTTT.

The chain is built from TRBV5-4 and TRBJ2-7; D remains unclear. Per the germline V gene, CDR1 is SGHNT and CDR2 is YYREEE (reference sequence). This CDR3 is 16 amino acids long. The V end lost 0 bases, the J end lost 4 bases, and 17 bases lay between the germline ends. The CDR3 nucleotides read TGTGCCAGCAGCTTGGATGGTCAACAGCGACATTACGAGCAGTACTTC. This codes for CASSLDGQQRHYEQYF.

The chain recombines TRBV19 with TRBJ1-1; D not certain. CDR1 and CDR2 (germline): LNHDA, SQIVND (reference sequence). This CDR3 contains 15 residues. V was trimmed by 3 bases and J by 1 base, leaving 12 bases between them. Written as DNA, the CDR3 is TGTGCCAGTAGTATGCTGTGGGGAGAGAACACTGAAGCTTTCTTT. Encoded protein: CASSMLWGENTEAFF. Drawing the rest from reference TRBV19 and TRBJ1-1, the complete variable domain is DGGITQSPKYLFRKEGQNVTLSCEQNLNHDAMYWYRQDPGQGLRLIYYSQIVNDFQKGDIAEGYSVSREKKESFPLTVTSAQKNPTAFYLCASSMLWGENTEAFFGQGTRLTVV.

The chain carries TRBV6-5 and TRBJ1-1; a weak D match, TRBD1 (5 bases). The CDR3 extends over 15 amino acids. Germline values: CDR1 MNHEY, CDR2 SVGAGI. V was cut by 5 bases and J by 0 bases, with 13 bases left in between. The CDR3 loop reads CASSPAGTLNTEAFF. CDR3 DNA: TGTGCCAGCAGTCCTGCCGGGACCTTGAACACTGAAGCTTTCTTT.

Only one count was recorded for this clone. The gene calls are TRBV10-3 and TRBJ2-2; 8 nucleotides line up with TRBD1. Germline V gene sequence: CDR1 ENHRY, CDR2 SYGVKD. V lost 5 bases, J lost 6 bases, and 8 bases stayed unmatched. This CDR3 spans 15 amino acids. DNA of the CDR3: TGTGCCATCAGTAGTCAGGGGGCAACGGCCGGGGAGCTGTTTTTT. This translates into CAISSQGATAGELFF.

This clone showed up just once. The chain employs TRBV3-1 (or the pseudogene TRBV3-2) and TRBJ2-7, with D possibly being TRBD2 (5 bases). Trimming stripped 3 bases from V and 7 bases from J, with 7 bases between. CDR3 length: 11 residues. Looked up from germline, CDR1 is LGHDT and CDR2 is YNNKEL (reference sequence). CDR3 amino acids: CASSQEVEQYF. The CDR3 nucleotides read TGTGCCAGCAGCCAGGAGGTAGAGCAGTACTTC.

This sequence joins TRBV13 and TRBJ2-1; no firm D call. Between the trimmed V and J ends, which lost 8 bases and 6 bases, there was a span of 17 bases. Germline V gives CDR1 PRHDT, CDR2 FYEKMQ (reference sequence). The CDR3 runs to 14 residues. In DNA form, the CDR3 reads TGTGCCAGCGCCCAACAAACCGTCGGCAATGAGCAGTTCTTC. Amino acid sequence: CASAQQTVGNEQFF. The variable domain in full, completed from reference TRBV13 and TRBJ2-1, reads AAGVIQSPRHLIKEKRETATLKCYPIPRHDTVYWYQQGPGQDPQFLISFYEKMQSDKGSIPDRFSAQQFSDYHSELNMSSLELGDSALYFCASAQQTVGNEQFFGPGTRLTVL.

The V call is TRBV11-3, the J call TRBJ2-2; D unresolved. V was trimmed by 4 bases and J by 7 bases, leaving 16 bases between them. Germline lookup yields CDR1 SGHNT and CDR2 YENEEA. This CDR3 is built from 15 residues. CDR3 bases: TGTGCCAGCAGCTCCAAAGGCCCAGCTGGCGGGGAGCTGTTTTTT. Translation: CASSSKGPAGGELFF. Combining the CDR3 with reference TRBV11-3 and TRBJ2-2 gives the whole variable domain EAGVVQSPRYKIIEKKQPVAFWCNPISGHNTLYWYLQNLGQGPELLIRYENEEAVDDSQLPKDRFSAERLKGVDSTLKIQPAELGDSAVYLCASSSKGPAGGELFFGEGSRLTVL.

This clone was picked up one time. The CDR3 region has the DNA TGTGCCAGCAGTTTCCGGGACCCAGGCTCCTACGAGCAGTACTTC. Residues: CASSFRDPGSYEQYF. The chain uses TRBV6-2 or TRBV6-3 and TRBJ2-7, with D possibly called TRBD1 or TRBD2 (5 bases each). The length of the CDR3 is 15 residues. CDR1 and CDR2 (germline): MNHEY, SVGEGT. Trimming removed 4 bases at V and 0 bases at J, with 13 bases between.

This chain uses TRBV5-4 with TRBJ1-2, with D possibly TRBD1 on 5 matching bases. The CDR3 length is 15 residues. Trimming shortened V by 0 bases and J by 6 bases, and 15 bases separated the two germline ends. Germline CDR1 and CDR2: SGHNT and YYREEE (reference sequence). CDR3 residues: CASSLESRGRNGYTF. CDR3 nucleotides: TGTGCCAGCAGCTTGGAGTCGCGGGGGAGGAATGGCTACACCTTC.

The chain combines TRBV7-9 with TRBJ1-6, with D possibly TRBD1 on 5 matching bases. Germline V gene sequence: CDR1 SEHNR, CDR2 FQNEAQ (reference sequence). Trimming removed 3 bases at V and 0 bases at J, with 15 bases between. There are 18 residues in the CDR3. The CDR3 loop reads CASSFDSLPSSYNSPLHF. Written as DNA, the CDR3 is TGTGCCAGCAGCTTCGACAGCCTACCTAGCTCCTATAATTCACCCCTCCACTTT.

The rearrangement links TRBV9 to TRBJ1-1; 9 positions agree with TRBD1. CDR1 is SGDLS and CDR2 is YYNGEE in the germline V gene. This CDR3 has 15 residues. V shed 0 bases and J 2 bases; nucleotides not matched to a gene: 2. This CDR3 reads CASSVVGQGNTEAFF. For the CDR3, the DNA is TGTGCCAGCAGCGTAGTGGGACAGGGAAACACTGAAGCTTTCTTT.